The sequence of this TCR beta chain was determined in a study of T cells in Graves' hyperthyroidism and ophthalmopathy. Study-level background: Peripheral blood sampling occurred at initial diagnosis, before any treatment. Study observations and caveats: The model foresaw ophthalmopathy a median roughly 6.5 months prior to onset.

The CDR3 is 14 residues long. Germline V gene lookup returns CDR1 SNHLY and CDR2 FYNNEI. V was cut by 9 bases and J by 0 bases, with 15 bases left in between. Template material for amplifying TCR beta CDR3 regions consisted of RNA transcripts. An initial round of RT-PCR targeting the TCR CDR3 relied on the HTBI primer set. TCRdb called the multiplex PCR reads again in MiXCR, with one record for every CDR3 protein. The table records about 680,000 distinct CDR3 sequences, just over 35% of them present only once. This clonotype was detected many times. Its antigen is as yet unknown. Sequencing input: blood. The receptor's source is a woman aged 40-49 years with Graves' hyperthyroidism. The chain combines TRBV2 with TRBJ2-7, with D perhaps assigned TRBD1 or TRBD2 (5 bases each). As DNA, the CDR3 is TGTGCCAGTAGCCGGACAACTAGCTCCTACGAGCAGTACTTC. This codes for CASSRTTSSYEQYF.